This T cell receptor (beta chain) was documented in a study of shared clonotypes between healthy human individuals. At the level of the study: Aged between 18 and 49, the donors were a couple of women and three men.

Study-level points and caveats: The generation probabilities recorded for non-shared clonotypes fell below those of clonotypes shared by all four donors. Rarefaction analysis demonstrated incomplete sorted-subset sequencing notwithstanding large depth.

Deep was the level used in running the assay. Repertoires were generated with immunoSEQ multiplex PCR, while TCRdb's copy carries only in-frame clones and drops some. The sample has roughly 720,000 clones, less than 95% seen once. The CDR3 covers 14 residues. Germline CDR1 SGHAT, CDR2 FQNNGV. V lost 8 bases, J lost 7 bases, and 10 bases stayed unmatched. As to this clone: Its antigen is still unknown.

This clonotype was obtained from a man aged 18-30 years in good health. Some clones in this sample may be carry-over from other donors' samples. The chain recombines TRBV11-2 with TRBJ2-2; 7 nucleotides line up with TRBD1. The sequencing input was memory CD8+ T cells from PBMCs. The subset: CD45RO+ cells pooled with CCR7-negative TemRA cells. The CDR3 loop is CASVGRGMGGELFF. The CDR3 DNA sequence: TGTGCCAGCGTCGGCAGGGGGATGGGCGGGGAGCTGTTTTTT.